The T cell receptor (beta chain) described here comes from a study of regulatory T cells in long-lasting Graves disease. This CDR3 spans 13 amino acids. Germline CDR1 is MNHEY and CDR2 is SVGAGI. According to the study, TCR beta libraries were built with iRepertoire HTBI primers and CDR3-region Arm-PCR. TCRdb re-called the multiplex PCR reads through MiXCR, storing one row per CDR3 protein. The sample has hundreds of thousands of distinct CDR3 sequences; over 15% are singletons. The time point here: newly diagnosed GD, antithyroid drugs for less than 3 months. The TCR library was made from RNA extracted from PBMCs. On this clonotype: A clone one base away is much larger, so this may be a read error.

This sample was shared with a second study, whose subject was T cells in Graves' hyperthyroidism and ophthalmopathy. Per that paper: Graves' hyperthyroidism was deemed stable given no ophthalmopathy progression within 18 months. The HTBI primer set served for first-round RT-PCR of the TCR CDR3.

This receptor was obtained from a man in his forties or fifties with Graves disease. V is TRBV6-5 and J is TRBJ2-2; possibly TRBD1 for D (6 bases). The sample here was peripheral blood mononuclear cells (PBMCs), taken at new diagnosis, from a patient treated with antithyroid drugs. CDR3: CASSYRDTGELLF. The CDR3 DNA reads as TGTGCCAGCAGTTACAGGGACACCGGGGAGCTGCTTTTT.